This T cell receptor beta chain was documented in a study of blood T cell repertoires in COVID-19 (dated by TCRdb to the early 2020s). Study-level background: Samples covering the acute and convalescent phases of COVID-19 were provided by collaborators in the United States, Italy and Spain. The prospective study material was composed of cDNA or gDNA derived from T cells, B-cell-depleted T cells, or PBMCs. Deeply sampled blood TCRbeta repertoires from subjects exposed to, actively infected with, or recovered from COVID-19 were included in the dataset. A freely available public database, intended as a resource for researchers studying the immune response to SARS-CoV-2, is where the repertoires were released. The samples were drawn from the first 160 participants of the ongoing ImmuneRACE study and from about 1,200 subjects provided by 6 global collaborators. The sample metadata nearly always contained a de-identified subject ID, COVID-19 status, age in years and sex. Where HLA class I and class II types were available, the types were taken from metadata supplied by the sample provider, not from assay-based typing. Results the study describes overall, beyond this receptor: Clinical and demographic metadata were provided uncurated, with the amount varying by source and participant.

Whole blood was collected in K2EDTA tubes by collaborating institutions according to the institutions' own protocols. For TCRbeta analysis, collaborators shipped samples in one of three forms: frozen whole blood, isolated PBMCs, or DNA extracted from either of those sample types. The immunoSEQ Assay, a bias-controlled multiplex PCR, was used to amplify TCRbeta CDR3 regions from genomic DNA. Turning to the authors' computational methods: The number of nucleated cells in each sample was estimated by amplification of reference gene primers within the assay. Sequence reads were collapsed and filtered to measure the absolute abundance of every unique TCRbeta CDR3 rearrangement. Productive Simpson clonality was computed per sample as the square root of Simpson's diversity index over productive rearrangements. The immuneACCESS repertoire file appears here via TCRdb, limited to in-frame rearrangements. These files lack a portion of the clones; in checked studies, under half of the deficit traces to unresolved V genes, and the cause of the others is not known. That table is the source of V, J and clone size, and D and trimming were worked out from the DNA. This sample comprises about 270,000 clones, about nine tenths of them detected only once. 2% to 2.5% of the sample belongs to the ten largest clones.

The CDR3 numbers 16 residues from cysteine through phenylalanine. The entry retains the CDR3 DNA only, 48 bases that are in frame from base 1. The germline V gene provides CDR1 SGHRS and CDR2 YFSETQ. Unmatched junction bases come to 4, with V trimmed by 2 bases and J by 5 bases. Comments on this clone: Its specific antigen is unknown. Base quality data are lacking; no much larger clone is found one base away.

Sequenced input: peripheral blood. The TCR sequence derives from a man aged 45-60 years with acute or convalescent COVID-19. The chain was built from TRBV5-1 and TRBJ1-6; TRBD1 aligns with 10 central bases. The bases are TGCGCCAGCAGCTTCACCGGGACAGGGGATAATTCACCCCTCCACTTT. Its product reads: CASSFTGTGDNSPLHF.